This is a list of T cell receptor beta chains from one sample in a study of blood T cell repertoires in COVID-19. The assay was immunoSEQ multiplex PCR, and TCRdb's table has in-frame clones only and misses some. The sample includes 40,000 to 60,000 clones, around 85% of them seen just once. Sequencing was carried out using peripheral blood. The receptors shown here come from a man between 45 and 60 years old with active COVID-19. Each CDR3 is given with its conserved first and last residue. D genes are given only for firm matches. Clone size, where shown, is once, few, many, or a class for clones that have expanded.

abundance: -
d_gene: TRBD1
v_gene: TRBV10-2
j_gene: TRBJ2-5
CDR3nt: TGCGCCAGTCAACAGGGGGCTGAAGAGACCCAGTACTTC
CDR3aa: CASQQGAEETQYF

abundance: few
d_gene: -
v_gene: TRBV7-9
j_gene: TRBJ2-3
CDR3nt: TGTGCCAGCAGCTTCGGACGGGGGTTTACAGATACGCAGTATTTT
CDR3aa: CASSFGRGFTDTQYF

abundance: -
d_gene: TRBD1
v_gene: TRBV5-5
j_gene: TRBJ1-2
CDR3nt: TGTGCCAGCAGCTTGTCCAGGACAGGGGGATATGGCTACACCTTC
CDR3aa: CASSLSRTGGYGYTF

abundance: -
d_gene: -
v_gene: TRBV5-1
j_gene: TRBJ1-1
CDR3nt: TGCGCCAGCAGCCCGCGCCCCTCGACACTGGATGAAGCTTTCTTT
CDR3aa: CASSPRPSTLDEAFF

abundance: few
d_gene: TRBD2
v_gene: TRBV2
j_gene: TRBJ2-5
CDR3nt: TGTGCCAGCAGTTTCCAGACTAGCGGCCAAGAGACCCAGTACTTC
CDR3aa: CASSFQTSGQETQYF

abundance: -
d_gene: -
v_gene: TRBV19
j_gene: TRBJ2-1
CDR3nt: TGTGCCAGTAGTATAGATCCCCTGAGCTCCTACAATGAGCAGTTCTTC
CDR3aa: CASSIDPLSSYNEQFF

abundance: -
d_gene: -
v_gene: TRBV7-9
j_gene: TRBJ1-2
CDR3nt: TGTGCCAGCAGCATCGGAGGGGCCCTTAACTATGGCTACACCTTC
CDR3aa: CASSIGGALNYGYTF

abundance: -
d_gene: TRBD1
v_gene: TRBV16
j_gene: TRBJ1-1
CDR3nt: TGTGCCAGCAGCCAACGGGACAGGGGTGAAGCTTTCTTT
CDR3aa: CASSQRDRGEAFF

abundance: -
d_gene: -
v_gene: TRBV28
j_gene: TRBJ2-7
CDR3nt: TGTGCCAGCAGACCGAGGGTGAACCACGAGCAGTACTTC
CDR3aa: CASRPRVNHEQYF

abundance: -
d_gene: -
v_gene: TRBV6-5
j_gene: TRBJ1-1
CDR3nt: TGTGCCAGCATCCGTCCAGGGCGCACTGAAGCTTTCTTT
CDR3aa: CASIRPGRTEAFF

abundance: -
d_gene: -
v_gene: TRBV6-5
j_gene: TRBJ2-1
CDR3nt: TGTGCCAGCAGAACAGGGTTTGTGAATGAGCAGTTCTTC
CDR3aa: CASRTGFVNEQFF

abundance: -
d_gene: -
v_gene: TRBV6-5
j_gene: TRBJ1-2
CDR3nt: TGTGCCAGCAGTTACTCGACTGATAACTATGGCTACACCTTC
CDR3aa: CASSYSTDNYGYTF

abundance: -
d_gene: -
v_gene: TRBV15
j_gene: TRBJ2-1
CDR3nt: TGTGCCACCAGCAGAGATTCCCTGAGCTCCTACAATGAGCAGTTCTTC
CDR3aa: CATSRDSLSSYNEQFF

abundance: -
d_gene: -
v_gene: TRBV19
j_gene: TRBJ2-3
CDR3nt: TGTGCCAGTAGTATAGATCCTGCCGGACTGGGTGATACGCAGTATTTT
CDR3aa: CASSIDPAGLGDTQYF

abundance: -
d_gene: -
v_gene: TRBV6-5
j_gene: TRBJ2-3
CDR3nt: TGTGCCAGCAGAACAGGGTGGGGAATGACAGATACGCAGTATTTT
CDR3aa: CASRTGWGMTDTQYF

abundance: -
d_gene: -
v_gene: TRBV6-6
j_gene: TRBJ2-7
CDR3nt: TGTGCCAGCAGTTTTCAAATCTACGAGCAGTACTTC
CDR3aa: CASSFQIYEQYF

abundance: -
d_gene: -
v_gene: TRBV6-5
j_gene: TRBJ1-5
CDR3nt: TGTGCCAGCAGTTACTTCCAGGGAAATCAGCCCCAGCATTTT
CDR3aa: CASSYFQGNQPQHF

abundance: -
d_gene: TRBD2
v_gene: TRBV13
j_gene: TRBJ2-5
CDR3nt: TGTGCCAGCAGCAGGACTAGCGGGGGGGCCAGAGAGACCCAGTACTTC
CDR3aa: CASSRTSGGARETQYF

abundance: -
d_gene: -
v_gene: TRBV20-1
j_gene: TRBJ2-5
CDR3nt: TGCAGTGGTTCCCCAGGGGAGACCCAGTACTTC
CDR3aa: CSGSPGETQYF

abundance: -
d_gene: TRBD2
v_gene: TRBV5-6
j_gene: TRBJ2-5
CDR3nt: TGTGCCAGCAGCTTAGGGCTAGCGGGGAGGTTCGGGGAGACCCAGTACTTC
CDR3aa: CASSLGLAGRFGETQYF

abundance: -
d_gene: TRBD1
v_gene: TRBV5-6
j_gene: TRBJ2-2
CDR3nt: TGTGCCAGCAGCCTCAACAGGGGCGGCACCGGGGAGCTGTTTTTT
CDR3aa: CASSLNRGGTGELFF

abundance: -
d_gene: TRBD1
v_gene: TRBV5-1
j_gene: TRBJ2-7
CDR3nt: TGCGCCAGCAGCACCGGGACAGGGAGGGACGAGCAGTACTTC
CDR3aa: CASSTGTGRDEQYF

abundance: few
d_gene: TRBD1
v_gene: TRBV24-1
j_gene: TRBJ2-7
CDR3nt: TGTGCCACCAGTGCCACGGGACAGGGCTCGGACGAGCAGTACTTC
CDR3aa: CATSATGQGSDEQYF

abundance: -
d_gene: TRBD1
v_gene: TRBV27
j_gene: TRBJ1-5
CDR3nt: TGTGCCAGCAGGCCGGCAGGGGGGAGATGGCCCCAGCATTTT
CDR3aa: CASRPAGGRWPQHF

abundance: -
d_gene: -
v_gene: TRBV6-1
j_gene: TRBJ1-2
CDR3nt: TGTGCCAGCAGTGATTCCGGGAATGGCTACACCTTC
CDR3aa: CASSDSGNGYTF

abundance: -
d_gene: -
v_gene: TRBV24-1
j_gene: TRBJ2-1
CDR3nt: TGTGCCACCAGTAGGGGCCTTACCCCCTACAATGAGCAGTTCTTC
CDR3aa: CATSRGLTPYNEQFF

abundance: -
d_gene: -
v_gene: TRBV27
j_gene: TRBJ1-5
CDR3nt: TGTGCCAGCAGTTTCTGGCCCGGCAATCAGCCCCAGCATTTT
CDR3aa: CASSFWPGNQPQHF

abundance: -
d_gene: TRBD1
v_gene: TRBV5-6
j_gene: TRBJ2-1
CDR3nt: TGTGCCAGTAGACAGGGGGTGGGCTACAATGAGCAGTTCTTC
CDR3aa: CASRQGVGYNEQFF

abundance: -
d_gene: -
v_gene: TRBV15
j_gene: TRBJ1-1
CDR3nt: TGTGCCACCAGCATTGGGGGCTTGAACACTGAAGCTTTCTTT
CDR3aa: CATSIGGLNTEAFF

abundance: -
d_gene: -
v_gene: TRBV2
j_gene: TRBJ2-1
CDR3nt: TGTGCCAGCAGCGTAGGACAGAGCTACTACAATGAGCAGTTCTTC
CDR3aa: CASSVGQSYYNEQFF

abundance: -
d_gene: TRBD2
v_gene: TRBV5-1
j_gene: TRBJ2-5
CDR3nt: TGCGCCAGCATGCGGGGGTGGCAAGAGACCCAGTACTTC
CDR3aa: CASMRGWQETQYF

abundance: -
d_gene: -
v_gene: TRBV10-3
j_gene: TRBJ2-1
CDR3nt: TGTGCCATCCGAAAGGGGGGGACTAACAATGAGCAGTTCTTC
CDR3aa: CAIRKGGTNNEQFF

abundance: -
d_gene: -
v_gene: TRBV6-5
j_gene: TRBJ1-1
CDR3nt: TGTGCCAGCATGGAGGGGGGGATTACTGAAGCTTTCTTT
CDR3aa: CASMEGGITEAFF

abundance: few
d_gene: -
v_gene: TRBV5-6
j_gene: TRBJ1-2
CDR3nt: TGTGCCAGCAGCTTGCGACAGAGTAACTATGGCTACACCTTC
CDR3aa: CASSLRQSNYGYTF

abundance: -
d_gene: TRBD2
v_gene: TRBV11-3
j_gene: TRBJ2-1
CDR3nt: TGTGCCAGCAGTCTTAGCGGGGGGGTGTACAATGAGCAGTTCTTC
CDR3aa: CASSLSGGVYNEQFF

abundance: -
d_gene: TRBD1
v_gene: TRBV3-1/TRBV3-2
j_gene: TRBJ1-4
CDR3nt: TGTGCCAGCAGCCAAGACTTAGGGACAGGGGTTGAAAAACTGTTTTTT
CDR3aa: CASSQDLGTGVEKLFF

abundance: -
d_gene: TRBD2
v_gene: TRBV5-4
j_gene: TRBJ2-1
CDR3nt: TGTGCCAGCAGCTTGGGGGACTACCTCTCCTACAATGAGCAGTTCTTC
CDR3aa: CASSLGDYLSYNEQFF

abundance: -
d_gene: TRBD1
v_gene: TRBV4-3
j_gene: TRBJ2-2
CDR3nt: TGCGCCAGCAGCCAGGCCGGGACAGGGGGTGCCGGGGAGCTGTTTTTT
CDR3aa: CASSQAGTGGAGELFF